This T cell receptor beta chain was identified during a study of blood T cell repertoires in COVID-19. In the original analysis: Estimated nucleated cell counts came from reference gene primer amplification. Some clones are missing from TCRdb's copy, which holds only in-frame ones; the method was immunoSEQ multiplex PCR. From that table come the V and J calls and clone size; the DNA was used to work out D and trimming. The sample has more than 100,000 clones, approximately 90% seen once. V lost 6 bases and J lost 1, with 7 bases in between. Looked up from germline, CDR1 is ENHRY and CDR2 is SYGVKD. CDR3 size: 12 residues. This clone was seen more than once but under ten times. Other nucleotide sequences in the sample specify the same CDR3.

The chain combines TRBV10-3 with TRBJ2-7; D might be TRBD1 (5 bases). This sequence was found in a man in his forties or fifties with acute or convalescent COVID-19. The source material was peripheral blood. The CDR3 DNA is TGTGCCATCAGCGACAGTTCCTACGAGCAGTACTTC. As protein: CAISDSSYEQYF.